This TCR beta chain was sequenced for a study of blood T cell repertoires in COVID-19. This table comes from immunoSEQ multiplex PCR, and its TCRdb copy is limited to in-frame clones, with some not included. The sample shows over 35,000 clones, roughly 88% of them seen only once. Germline V CDR1 and CDR2: MNHNY, SVGAGI (reference sequence). V was clipped by 5 bases and J by 5 bases; unmatched bases: 9. The CDR3 has 16 residues. V usage is TRBV6-6 and J usage is TRBJ1-5; the match to TRBD1 covers 10 bases. The sequenced material came from peripheral blood. The sequence came from a man between 50 and 59 years old with acute or convalescent COVID-19. The CDR3 region is CASSLGQGPGYQPQHF. The DNA of the CDR3 is TGTGCCAGCAGTCTGGGACAGGGGCCGGGGTATCAGCCCCAGCATTTT.